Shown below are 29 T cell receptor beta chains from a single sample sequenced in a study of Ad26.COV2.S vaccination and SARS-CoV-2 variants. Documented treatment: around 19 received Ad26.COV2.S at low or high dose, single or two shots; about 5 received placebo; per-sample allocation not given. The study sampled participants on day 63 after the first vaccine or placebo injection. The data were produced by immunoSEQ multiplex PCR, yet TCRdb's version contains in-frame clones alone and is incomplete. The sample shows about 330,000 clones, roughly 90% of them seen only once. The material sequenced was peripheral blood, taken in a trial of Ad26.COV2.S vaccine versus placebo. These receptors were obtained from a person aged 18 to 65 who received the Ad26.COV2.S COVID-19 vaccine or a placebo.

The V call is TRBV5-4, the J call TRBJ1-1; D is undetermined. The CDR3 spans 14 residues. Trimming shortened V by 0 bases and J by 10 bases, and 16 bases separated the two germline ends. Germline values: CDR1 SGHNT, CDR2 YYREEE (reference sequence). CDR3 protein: CASSLGPGLELAFF. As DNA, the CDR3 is TGTGCCAGCAGCTTGGGTCCGGGTTTGGAGCTAGCTTTCTTT.

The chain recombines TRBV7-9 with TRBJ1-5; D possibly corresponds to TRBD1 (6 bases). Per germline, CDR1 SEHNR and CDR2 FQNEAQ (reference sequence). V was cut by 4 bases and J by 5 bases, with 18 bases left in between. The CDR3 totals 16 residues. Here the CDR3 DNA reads TGTGCCAGCAGCTCCACTACCAGGGGTTCCTATCAGCCCCAGCATTTT. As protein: CASSSTTRGSYQPQHF.

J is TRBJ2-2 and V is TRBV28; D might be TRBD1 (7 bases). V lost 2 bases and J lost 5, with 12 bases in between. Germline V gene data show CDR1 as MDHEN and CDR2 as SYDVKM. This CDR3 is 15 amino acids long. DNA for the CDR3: TGTGCCAGCAGTTTAATGGCAGGGGGGACCGGGGAGCTGTTTTTT. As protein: CASSLMAGGTGELFF.

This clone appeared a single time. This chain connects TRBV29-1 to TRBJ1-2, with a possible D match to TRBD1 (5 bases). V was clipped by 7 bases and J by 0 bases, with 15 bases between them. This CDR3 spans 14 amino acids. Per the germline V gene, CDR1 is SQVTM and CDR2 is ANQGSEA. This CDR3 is CSAWDGTTNYGYTF. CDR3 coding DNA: TGCAGCGCTTGGGACGGAACTACTAACTATGGCTACACCTTC.

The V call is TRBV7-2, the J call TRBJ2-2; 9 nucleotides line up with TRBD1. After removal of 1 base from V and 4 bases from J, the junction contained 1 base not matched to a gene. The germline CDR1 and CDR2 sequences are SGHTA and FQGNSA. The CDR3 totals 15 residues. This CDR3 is CASSLDRGRTGELFF. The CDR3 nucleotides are TGTGCCAGCAGCTTAGACAGGGGGCGCACCGGGGAGCTGTTTTTT.

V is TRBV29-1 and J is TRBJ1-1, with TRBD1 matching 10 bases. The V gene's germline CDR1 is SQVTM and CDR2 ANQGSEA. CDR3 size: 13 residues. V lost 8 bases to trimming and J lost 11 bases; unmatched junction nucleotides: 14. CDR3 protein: CSFYSPGTGEAFF. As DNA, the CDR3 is TGCAGCTTCTACAGTCCCGGGACAGGGGAGGCTTTCTTT.

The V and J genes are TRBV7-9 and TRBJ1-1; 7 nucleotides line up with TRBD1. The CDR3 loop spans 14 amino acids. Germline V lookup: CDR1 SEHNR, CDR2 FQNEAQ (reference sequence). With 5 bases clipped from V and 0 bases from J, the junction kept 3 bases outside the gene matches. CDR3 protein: CASSLGTVNTEAFF. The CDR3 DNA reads TGTGCCAGCAGCCTTGGGACAGTGAACACTGAAGCTTTCTTT.

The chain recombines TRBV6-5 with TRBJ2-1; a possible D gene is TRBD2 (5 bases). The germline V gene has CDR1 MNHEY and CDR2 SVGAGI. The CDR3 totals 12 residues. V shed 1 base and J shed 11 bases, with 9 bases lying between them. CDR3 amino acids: CASSYLSGKQFF. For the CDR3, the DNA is TGTGCCAGCAGTTACTTGTCGGGAAAGCAGTTCTTC.

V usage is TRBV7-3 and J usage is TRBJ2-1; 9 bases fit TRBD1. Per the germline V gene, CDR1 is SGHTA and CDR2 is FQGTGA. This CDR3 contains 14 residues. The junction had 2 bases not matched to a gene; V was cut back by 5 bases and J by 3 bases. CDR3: CASSPTGGYNEQFF. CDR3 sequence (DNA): TGTGCCAGCAGCCCGACAGGGGGCTACAATGAGCAGTTCTTC.

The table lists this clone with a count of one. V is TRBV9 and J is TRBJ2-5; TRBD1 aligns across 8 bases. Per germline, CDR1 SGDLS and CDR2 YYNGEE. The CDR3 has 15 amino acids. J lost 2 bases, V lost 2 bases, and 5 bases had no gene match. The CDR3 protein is CASSVRGRGQETQYF. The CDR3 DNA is TGTGCCAGCAGCGTCAGGGGGCGAGGTCAAGAGACCCAGTACTTC.

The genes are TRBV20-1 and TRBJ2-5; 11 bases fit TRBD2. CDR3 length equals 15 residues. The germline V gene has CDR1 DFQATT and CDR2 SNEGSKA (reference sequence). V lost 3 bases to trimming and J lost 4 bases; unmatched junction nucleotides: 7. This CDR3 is CSASVAGGPGETQYF. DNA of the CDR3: TGCAGTGCTAGTGTAGCGGGAGGGCCCGGAGAGACCCAGTACTTC.

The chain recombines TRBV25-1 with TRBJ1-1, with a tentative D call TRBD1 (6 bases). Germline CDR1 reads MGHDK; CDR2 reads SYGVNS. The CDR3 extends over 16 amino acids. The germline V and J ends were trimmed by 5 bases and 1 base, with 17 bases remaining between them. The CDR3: CASSRGFGRANTEAFF. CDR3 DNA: TGTGCCAGCAGTAGGGGGTTCGGTCGGGCGAACACTGAAGCTTTCTTT.

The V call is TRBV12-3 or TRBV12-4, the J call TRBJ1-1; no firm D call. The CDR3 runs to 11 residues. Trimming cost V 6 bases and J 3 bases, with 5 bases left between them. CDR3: CASSKYTEAFF. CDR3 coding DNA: TGTGCCAGCAGCAAATACACTGAAGCTTTCTTT.

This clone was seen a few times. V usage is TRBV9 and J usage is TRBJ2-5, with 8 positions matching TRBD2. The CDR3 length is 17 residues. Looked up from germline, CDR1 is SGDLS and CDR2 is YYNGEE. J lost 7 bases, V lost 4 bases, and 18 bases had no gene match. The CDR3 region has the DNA TGTGCCAGCAGCCCCAATGTGGGGGGACTAGTTCGGGGGACCCAGTACTTC. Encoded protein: CASSPNVGGLVRGTQYF.

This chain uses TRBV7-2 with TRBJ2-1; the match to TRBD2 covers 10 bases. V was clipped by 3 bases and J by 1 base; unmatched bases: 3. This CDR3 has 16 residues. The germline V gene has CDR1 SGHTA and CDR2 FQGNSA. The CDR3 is CASSFSGRQSYNEQFF. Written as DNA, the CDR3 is TGTGCCAGCAGCTTTAGCGGGAGGCAATCCTACAATGAGCAGTTCTTC.

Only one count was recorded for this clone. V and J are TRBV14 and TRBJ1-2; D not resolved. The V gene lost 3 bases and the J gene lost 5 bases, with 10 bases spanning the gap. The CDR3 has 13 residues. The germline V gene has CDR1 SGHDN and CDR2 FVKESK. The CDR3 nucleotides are TGTGCCAGCAGCCACGGAGGTAGATATGGCTACACCTTC. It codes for CASSHGGRYGYTF.

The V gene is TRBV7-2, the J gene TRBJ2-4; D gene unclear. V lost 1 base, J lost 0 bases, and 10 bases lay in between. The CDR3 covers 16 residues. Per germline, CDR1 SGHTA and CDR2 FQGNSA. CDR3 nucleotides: TGTGCCAGCAGCTTAGTAGCCGCCGGAGCCAAAAACATTCAGTACTTC. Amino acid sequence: CASSLVAAGAKNIQYF. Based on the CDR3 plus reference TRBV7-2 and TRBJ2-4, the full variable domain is GAGVSQSPSNKVTEKGKDVELRCDPISGHTALYWYRQSLGQGLEFLIYFQGNSAPDKSGLPSDRFSAERTGGSVSTLTIQRTQQEDSAVYLCASSLVAAGAKNIQYFGAGTRLSVL.

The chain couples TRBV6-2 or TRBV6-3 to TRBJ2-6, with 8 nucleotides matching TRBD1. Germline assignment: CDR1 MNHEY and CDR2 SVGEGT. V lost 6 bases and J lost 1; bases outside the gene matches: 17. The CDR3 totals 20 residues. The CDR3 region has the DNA TGTGCCAGCAGCCCGCTTGTTTGGACAGGGAAAGTGTCTGGGGCCAACGTCCTGACTTTC. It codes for CASSPLVWTGKVSGANVLTF.

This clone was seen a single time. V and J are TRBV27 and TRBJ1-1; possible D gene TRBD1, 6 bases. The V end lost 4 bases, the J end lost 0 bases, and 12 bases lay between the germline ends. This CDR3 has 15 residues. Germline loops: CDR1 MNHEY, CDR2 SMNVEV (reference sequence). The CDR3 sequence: CASSSGGQLNTEAFF. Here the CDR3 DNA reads TGTGCCAGCAGTTCTGGTGGACAGTTGAACACTGAAGCTTTCTTT.

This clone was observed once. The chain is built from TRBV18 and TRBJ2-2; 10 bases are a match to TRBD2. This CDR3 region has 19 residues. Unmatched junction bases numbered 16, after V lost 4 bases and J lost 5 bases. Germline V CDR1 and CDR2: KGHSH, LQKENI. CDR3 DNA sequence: TGTGCCAGCTCACGTGAAAGCCTAGCGGGAGCTTGGTTGACCGGGGAGCTGTTTTTT. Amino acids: CASSRESLAGAWLTGELFF.

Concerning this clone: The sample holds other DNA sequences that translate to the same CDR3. The CDR3 DNA is TGTGCCAGCAGTTACGAGGGGCAGCCCCAGCATTTT. Translating gives CASSYEGQPQHF. The chain has TRBV6-2 or TRBV6-3 and TRBJ1-5; D might be TRBD1 (5 bases). CDR3 length equals 12 residues. Germline loops: CDR1 MNHEY, CDR2 SVGEGT. Trimming cost V 2 bases and J 7 bases, with 6 bases left between them.

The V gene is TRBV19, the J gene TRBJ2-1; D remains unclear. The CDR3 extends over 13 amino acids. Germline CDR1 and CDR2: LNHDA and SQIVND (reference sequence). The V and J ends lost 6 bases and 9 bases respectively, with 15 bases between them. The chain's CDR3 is CASRRRAQGEQFF. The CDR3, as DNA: TGTGCCAGTAGAAGACGGGCCCAAGGTGAGCAGTTCTTC. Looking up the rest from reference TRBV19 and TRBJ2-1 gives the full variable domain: DGGITQSPKYLFRKEGQNVTLSCEQNLNHDAMYWYRQDPGQGLRLIYYSQIVNDFQKGDIAEGYSVSREKKESFPLTVTSAQKNPTAFYLCASRRRAQGEQFFGPGTRLTVL.

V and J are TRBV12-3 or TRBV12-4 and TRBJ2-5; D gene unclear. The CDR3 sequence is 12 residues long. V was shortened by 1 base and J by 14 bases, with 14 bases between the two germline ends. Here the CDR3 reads CASSLGLPNRYF. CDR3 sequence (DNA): TGTGCCAGCAGTTTAGGGCTCCCGAATCGTTACTTC.

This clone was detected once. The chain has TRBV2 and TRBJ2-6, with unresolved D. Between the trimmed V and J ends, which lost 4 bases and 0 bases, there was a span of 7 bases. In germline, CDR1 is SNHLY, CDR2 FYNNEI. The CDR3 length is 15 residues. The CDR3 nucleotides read TGTGCCAGCAGTGTTGGTGGCTCTGGGGCCAACGTCCTGACTTTC. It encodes CASSVGGSGANVLTF.

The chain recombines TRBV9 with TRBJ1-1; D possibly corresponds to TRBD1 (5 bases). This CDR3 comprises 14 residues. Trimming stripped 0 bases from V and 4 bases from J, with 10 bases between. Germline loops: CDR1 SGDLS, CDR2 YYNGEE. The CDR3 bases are TGTGCCAGCAGCGTAGATCCGGGGACCACTGAAGCTTTCTTT. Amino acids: CASSVDPGTTEAFF.

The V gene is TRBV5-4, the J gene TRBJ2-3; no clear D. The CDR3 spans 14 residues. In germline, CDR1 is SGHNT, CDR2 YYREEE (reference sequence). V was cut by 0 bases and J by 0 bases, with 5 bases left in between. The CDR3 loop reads CASSLDSSTDTQYF. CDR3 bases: TGTGCCAGCAGCTTGGACAGCAGCACAGATACGCAGTATTTT.

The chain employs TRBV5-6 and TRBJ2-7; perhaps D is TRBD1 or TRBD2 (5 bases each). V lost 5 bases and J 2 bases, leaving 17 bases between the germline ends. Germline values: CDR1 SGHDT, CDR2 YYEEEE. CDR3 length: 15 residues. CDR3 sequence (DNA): TGTGCCAGCAGTTCCGGGACCTCAGGACCCTACGAGCAGTACGTC. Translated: CASSSGTSGPYEQYV.

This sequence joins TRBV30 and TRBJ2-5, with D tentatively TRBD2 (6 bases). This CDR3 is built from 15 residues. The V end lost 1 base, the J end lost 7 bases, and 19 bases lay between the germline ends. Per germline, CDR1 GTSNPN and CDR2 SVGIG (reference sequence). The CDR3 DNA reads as TGTGCCTGGAGTGGTGGAGGGGATGGGGGATTGACCCAGTACTTC. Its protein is CAWSGGGDGGLTQYF.

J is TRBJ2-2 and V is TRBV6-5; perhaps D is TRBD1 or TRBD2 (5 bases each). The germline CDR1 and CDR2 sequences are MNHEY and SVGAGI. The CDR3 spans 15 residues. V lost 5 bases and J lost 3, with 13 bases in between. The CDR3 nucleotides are TGTGCCAGCAGTCGGGACGGTGCTGACACCGGGGAGCTGTTTTTT. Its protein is CASSRDGADTGELFF.